The rows below give T cell receptor beta chains drawn from one sample of a study of Ad26.COV2.S vaccination and SARS-CoV-2 variants. The protocol was immunoSEQ multiplex PCR, while the TCRdb copy is restricted to in-frame clones and leaves out a portion. Of about 390,000 clones in the sample, less than 90% are singletons; the top ten hold around 3.4%. The sequencing here drew on peripheral blood, taken in a trial of Ad26.COV2.S vaccine versus placebo. These receptors were collected from a person between 18 and 65 years old who received the Ad26.COV2.S COVID-19 vaccine or a placebo. CDR3s include the opening cysteine and the closing phenylalanine or tryptophan. Only part of the rows carry a size: once, few, many, or a class if the clone is expanded.

V gene	clone size	J gene	CDR3 protein
TRBV29-1	NA	TRBJ2-3	CSVQSGGSTDTQYF
TRBV2	once	TRBJ1-1	CASRRRNTEAFF
TRBV28	NA	TRBJ2-1	CASSLGTSGSQFF
TRBV11-1	NA	TRBJ2-7	CASSRVRGLTSYEQYF
TRBV10-3	NA	TRBJ1-5	CAISDQTGTNQPQHF
TRBV6-1	few	TRBJ1-1	CASSEEYRDTEAFF
TRBV7-2	NA	TRBJ2-1	CASSLVRNRVSDNEQFF
TRBV18	NA	TRBJ1-1	CASSPPVGTGNTEAFF
TRBV2	NA	TRBJ2-1	CASTTGAVGNEQFF
TRBV11-2	NA	TRBJ1-1	CASNEGLRTFF
TRBV18	NA	TRBJ2-1	CASSAMGGSLNEQFF